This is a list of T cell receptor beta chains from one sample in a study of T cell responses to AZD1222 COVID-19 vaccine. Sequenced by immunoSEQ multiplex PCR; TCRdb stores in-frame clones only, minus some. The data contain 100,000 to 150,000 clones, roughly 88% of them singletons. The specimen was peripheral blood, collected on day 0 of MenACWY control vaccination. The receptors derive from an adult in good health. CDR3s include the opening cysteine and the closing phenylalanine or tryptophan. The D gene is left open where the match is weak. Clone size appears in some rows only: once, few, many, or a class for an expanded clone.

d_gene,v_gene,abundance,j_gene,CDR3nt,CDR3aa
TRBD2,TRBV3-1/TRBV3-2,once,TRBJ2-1,TGTGCCAGCAGCCAAGATACACTAGCGGGGAAGCAGTTCTTC,CASSQDTLAGKQFF
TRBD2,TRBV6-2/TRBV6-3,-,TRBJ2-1,TGTGCCAGCAGTTACCGGCAAGTGACTAGCGGGAGGGGTGAGCAGTTCTTC,CASSYRQVTSGRGEQFF
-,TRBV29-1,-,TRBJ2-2,TGCAGCGTCGCCCAATTGGATGTTGGCACCGGGGAGCTGTTTTTT,CSVAQLDVGTGELFF
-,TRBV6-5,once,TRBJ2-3,TGTGCCAGCACCCAAGGAGGGGGCGGAGCAGATACGCAGTATTTT,CASTQGGGGADTQYF
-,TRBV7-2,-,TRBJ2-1,TGTGCCAGCAGCTTAGATGCAAGGAACAATGAGCAGTTCTTC,CASSLDARNNEQFF
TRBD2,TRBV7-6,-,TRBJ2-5,TGTGCCAGCAGCTTAATAACTAGCGGGGGCCAAGAGACCCAGTACTTC,CASSLITSGGQETQYF
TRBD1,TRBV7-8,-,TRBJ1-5,TGTGCCAGCAGCTTAGTGGGACAGCGCAATCAGCCCCAGCATTTT,CASSLVGQRNQPQHF
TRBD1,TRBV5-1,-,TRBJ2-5,TGCGCCAGCAGCTCCGGGACAGGGAGAGAGACCCAGTACTTC,CASSSGTGRETQYF
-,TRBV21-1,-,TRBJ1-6,TGTGCCAGCAGCAAAAGCGGCGATCCCGTCTATATGAATTCACCCCTCCACTTT,CASSKSGDPVYMNSPLHF
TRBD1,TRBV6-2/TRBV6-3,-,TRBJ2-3,TGTGCCAGCAGTGGACAGGGAAGCACAGATACGCAGTATTTT,CASSGQGSTDTQYF
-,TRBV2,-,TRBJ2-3,TGTGCCAGCAGTGATATCACAGCTGGGGATACGCAGTATTTT,CASSDITAGDTQYF
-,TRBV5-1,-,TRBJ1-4,TGCGCCAGCAGCTTGGTTGGGGGGACTGAAAAACTGTTTTTT,CASSLVGGTEKLFF
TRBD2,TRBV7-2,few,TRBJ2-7,TGTGCCAGCAGCCCAAGCGGGAGTAACTACGAGCAGTACTTC,CASSPSGSNYEQYF
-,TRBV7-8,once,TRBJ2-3,TGTGCCAGCAGCTTGGGAAGAGGGGGAGACACAGATACGCAGTATTTT,CASSLGRGGDTDTQYF
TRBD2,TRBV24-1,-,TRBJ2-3,TGTGCCACCAGTGACCCGGGACTAGCGGGGACAGATACGCAGTATTTT,CATSDPGLAGTDTQYF
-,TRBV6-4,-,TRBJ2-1,TGTGCCAGCAGTGACTCGGCGGGTGGTTCGGCTGAGCAGTTCTTC,CASSDSAGGSAEQFF
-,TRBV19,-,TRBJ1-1,TGTGCCAGTAGTAAAGGGCCTGAAGCTTTCTTT,CASSKGPEAFF
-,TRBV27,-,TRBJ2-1,TGTGCCAGCAGTTTCAGGAGCTCCTACAATGAGCAGTTCTTC,CASSFRSSYNEQFF
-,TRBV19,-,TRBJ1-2,TGTGCCAGTAGTATAGTTAAATCTAACTATGGCTACACCTTC,CASSIVKSNYGYTF
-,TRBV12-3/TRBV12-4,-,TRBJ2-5,TGTGCCAGCAGTTTACGGCAGGAAGAGACCCAGTACTTC,CASSLRQEETQYF
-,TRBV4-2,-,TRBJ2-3,TGTGCCAGCAGCCAAGAAACTGACAGCACAGATACGCAGTATTTT,CASSQETDSTDTQYF
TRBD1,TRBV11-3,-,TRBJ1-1,TGTGCCAGCAGCTTAACAACAGGGGATTCTGAAGCTTTCTTT,CASSLTTGDSEAFF
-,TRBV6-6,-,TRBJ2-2,TGTGCCAGCAGGGGTGGAGGGCGGATGAACACCGGGGAGCTGTTTTTT,CASRGGGRMNTGELFF
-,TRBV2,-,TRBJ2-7,TGTGCCAGCAATCCAGGGACGTACGAGCAGTACTTC,CASNPGTYEQYF
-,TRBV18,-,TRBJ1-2,TGTGCCAGCTCAGGGAATAACTATGGCTACACCTTC,CASSGNNYGYTF
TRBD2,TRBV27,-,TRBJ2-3,TGTGCCAGCGCGGGACTAGCGGGGGGAAATACGCAGTATTTT,CASAGLAGGNTQYF
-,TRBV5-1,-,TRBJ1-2,TGCGCCAGCAGCCCCGGTTTGCAGGGCTACACCTTC,CASSPGLQGYTF
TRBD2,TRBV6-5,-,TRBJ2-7,TGTGCCAGCAGGCCCGGCGGGGGGGAGCAGTACTTC,CASRPGGGEQYF
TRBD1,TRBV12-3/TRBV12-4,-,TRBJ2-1,TGTGCCAGCAAGAGGACAGGGAGGTTATTCTTC,CASKRTGRLFF
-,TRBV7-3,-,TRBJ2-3,TGTGCCAGCAGCTCAGGTGGAGTTGATACGCAGTATTTT,CASSSGGVDTQYF
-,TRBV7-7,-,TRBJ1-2,TGTGCCAGCAGCCGCACAGGGAAGAAGTGGTATGGCTACACCTTC,CASSRTGKKWYGYTF
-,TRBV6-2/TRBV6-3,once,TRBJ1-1,TGTGCCAGCAGTTTCCCTCCGAACACTGAAGCTTTCTTT,CASSFPPNTEAFF
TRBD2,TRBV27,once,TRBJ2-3,TGTGCCAGCAGTTTCCTCGGACTAGCGGGGTCTGCCACAGATACGCAGTATTTT,CASSFLGLAGSATDTQYF